This T cell receptor (beta chain) was recorded in a study of T-cell memory formation after mild COVID-19. V gave up 2 bases and J gave up 4 bases; unmatched junction bases: 7. The CDR3 spans 14 residues. Germline values: CDR1 DFQATT, CDR2 SNEGSKA (reference sequence). TCRdb analysed the 5' RACE reads with MiXCR anew, one entry per CDR3 protein. The sample contains 540,000 or so distinct CDR3 sequences, about 20% of which appear only once. Sequences were obtained from PBMCs or a T cell subset sorted from them (not recorded which). The chain joins TRBV20-1 to TRBJ2-7; 8 positions agree with TRBD2. The origin of this receptor is an adult woman who had mild COVID-19 (a few samples of this study predate the infection). Cell type and time point are not known. The CDR3 loop is CSARPDSGIYEQYF. The CDR3, as DNA: TGCAGTGCTAGACCGGATAGCGGGATATACGAGCAGTACTTC.